A few counts support the clone carrying this T cell receptor beta chain. The antigen is undetermined. The record originates from a study of CD8 T cells in ankylosing spondylitis. Quantitative molecular-barcoded 5'-RACE generated the TCR beta libraries. TCRdb re-derived calls from the 5' RACE reads in MiXCR, one entry per CDR3 protein. This table holds just under 550,000 distinct CDR3 sequences, roughly 13% found once. The study, taken as a whole, reports: Significantly higher representation of disease-linked clones was reported for matched ankylosing spondylitis synovial fluid. Reports of some motif variants in reactive arthritis synovial fluid and blood predate this one. Seemingly distinctive of ankylosing spondylitis blood was a TCR beta motif formed by eight highly homologous variants. Clones linked to the disease showed a CD8+ phenotype. They occurred at relatively low frequencies in peripheral blood.

V was shortened by 5 bases and J by 0 bases, with 17 bases between the two germline ends. This CDR3 is built from 16 residues. Per the germline V gene, CDR1 is DFQATT and CDR2 is SNEGSKA (reference sequence). The source material was blood, either unsorted or a sorted T cell fraction (not recorded which). The chain carries TRBV20-1 and TRBJ1-5; D is uncertain. The TCR was taken from a male donor with ankylosing spondylitis. CDR3 coding DNA: TGCAGTGCTCCGGACGGCGGGAGGGCTAGCAATCAGCCCCAGCATTTT. It translates to CSAPDGGRASNQPQHF.